Listed below are T cell receptor beta chains from one sample, sequenced in a study of cytomegalovirus exposure and HLA in healthy donors. Assay used: immunoSEQ multiplex PCR; TCRdb lists only in-frame clones, some missing. There are roughly 200,000 clones in the sample; around 89% occur only once, and 0.95% to 1.1% lies in the top ten. Sequencing was performed on PBMCs. The origin of the receptors is a woman younger than 35 in good health and CMV-seronegative. Each CDR3 is given with its conserved first and last residue. A D gene is named only where the DNA matches it firmly. Clone size is given for some rows only: seen once, a few or many times, or a class if the clone is expanded.

cdr3_nt,cdr3_aa,d_call,v_call,j_call,clone_size
TGTGCCAGCAGCCCGGACAGGGGGATGAACACTGAAGCTTTCTTT,CASSPDRGMNTEAFF,TRBD1,TRBV5-4,TRBJ1-1,NA
TGTGCCAGCAGCCAGACCGAACTAGCGGGGGCGGAGACCCAGTACTTC,CASSQTELAGAETQYF,TRBD2,TRBV9,TRBJ2-5,NA
TGCGCCAGCAGTACTGATACAGGGGGCACAGATACGCAGTATTTT,CASSTDTGGTDTQYF,TRBD1,TRBV5-1,TRBJ2-3,NA
TGCGCCAGCAGCCTGGGAGGTAGCGGCACCACCCACAATGAGCAGTTCTTC,CASSLGGSGTTHNEQFF,NA,TRBV4-1,TRBJ2-1,NA
TGTGCCAGCAGCTTGGGTACAGTAATTGTTGGCTACACCTTC,CASSLGTVIVGYTF,NA,TRBV5-4,TRBJ1-2,NA
TGTGCCAGCAGTTGGGTTGGGACTGGATCGCGCGAGCAGTACTTC,CASSWVGTGSREQYF,NA,TRBV27,TRBJ2-7,NA
TGTGCCAGCAGCTTAGAGCAGAGCGCCTACTCTGGGGCCAACGTCCTGACTTTC,CASSLEQSAYSGANVLTF,NA,TRBV7-9,TRBJ2-6,NA
TGTGCCAGCAGTTTGGATACAGATCAGCCCCAGCATTTT,CASSLDTDQPQHF,NA,TRBV28,TRBJ1-5,NA
TGTGCCAGCTCACCGTCACAGGAGAACCCTACCTACGAGCAGTACTTC,CASSPSQENPTYEQYF,NA,TRBV18,TRBJ2-7,NA
TGCAGCGTTGAAAAAGCGGGGGGCTACAATGAGCAGTTCTTC,CSVEKAGGYNEQFF,TRBD2,TRBV29-1,TRBJ2-1,NA
TGTGCCAGCAGTTTTATGACAGGCACAGATACGCAGTATTTT,CASSFMTGTDTQYF,NA,TRBV7-6,TRBJ2-3,once
TGTGCCAGCTCACCCGACATAGACAGGGCCGGTGGCTACACCTTC,CASSPDIDRAGGYTF,TRBD1,TRBV18,TRBJ1-2,NA
TGCGCCAGCAGCCAAGGCGGCCTATCTTCCTACAATGAGCAGTTCTTC,CASSQGGLSSYNEQFF,NA,TRBV4-1,TRBJ2-1,NA
TGTGCCAGCAGTGAATATTCAGGGGCCTATAATTCACCCCTCCACTTT,CASSEYSGAYNSPLHF,NA,TRBV25-1,TRBJ1-6,NA
TGTGCCAGCAGCGTCAGGGGGCCGGCGAACACTGAAGCTTTCTTT,CASSVRGPANTEAFF,TRBD1,TRBV5-6,TRBJ1-1,NA
TGCGCCAGCAGCTCTAGACCAGCGCGGGAGGGCCGGGGGTGGTACGAGCAGTACTTC,CASSSRPAREGRGWYEQYF,TRBD2,TRBV5-1,TRBJ2-7,NA
TGTGCCAGCAGCACCCAGAACACAGGGAAAGCTTTCTTT,CASSTQNTGKAFF,NA,TRBV6-5,TRBJ1-1,NA
TGTGCCAGCAGCCGCCGCGATTCGACTTCCTACGAGCAGTACTTC,CASSRRDSTSYEQYF,NA,TRBV14,TRBJ2-7,NA
TGTGCCAGCAGCCAACAGGGGGCGCGTCGCGAGCAGTACTTC,CASSQQGARREQYF,TRBD1,TRBV7-8,TRBJ2-7,NA
TGCGCCAGCAGCCTAAGGACAGGGCAGGGCGGGGAGCTGTTTTTT,CASSLRTGQGGELFF,TRBD1,TRBV5-1,TRBJ2-2,NA
TGTGCCAGCGGCAATAGTCTAGCGGGATTCACTTCCTACAATGAGCAGTTCTTC,CASGNSLAGFTSYNEQFF,TRBD2,TRBV2,TRBJ2-1,NA
TGTGCCAGCAGCTGGATGACAGGCGGAGAAGCTTTCTTT,CASSWMTGGEAFF,NA,TRBV27,TRBJ1-1,NA
TGTTCCAGCAGCGACCCGAGGGACAGCCGCCAGCAGTACTTC,CSSSDPRDSRQQYF,TRBD1,TRBV7-9,TRBJ2-7,NA
TGTGCCAGCAGGATTTTAAACAGGGGGACTGAAGCTTTCTTT,CASRILNRGTEAFF,TRBD1,TRBV27,TRBJ1-1,NA
TGCGCCAGCGCGATCTTGAACACCGGGGAGCTGTTTTTT,CASAILNTGELFF,NA,TRBV5-1,TRBJ2-2,NA
TGTGCCAGCAGCTCCCGGGACAGAAGTCCAGATACGCAGTATTTT,CASSSRDRSPDTQYF,TRBD1,TRBV7-9,TRBJ2-3,NA
TGCGCCAGCAGCCCCTACGGGGCAGGGGACTATGGCTACACCTTC,CASSPYGAGDYGYTF,NA,TRBV4-3,TRBJ1-2,few
TGTGCCAGCAGCACAGGTTGGGACAATGAGCAGTTCTTC,CASSTGWDNEQFF,NA,TRBV7-7,TRBJ2-1,NA
TGTGCCAGCAGCTTCGGGACAGAGTCCTACGAGCAGTACTTC,CASSFGTESYEQYF,TRBD1,TRBV11-2,TRBJ2-7,NA
TGTGCCAGCAGCGTAGATATCGGCGGGGGCTCAGATACGCAGTATTTT,CASSVDIGGGSDTQYF,NA,TRBV9,TRBJ2-3,NA
TGTGCCAGCAGTTACCGACAGACCTACGAGCAGTACTTC,CASSYRQTYEQYF,NA,TRBV6-5,TRBJ2-7,NA
TGTGCCAGCAGCCACCGACAGGGGCCGGGCGAGACCCAGTACTTC,CASSHRQGPGETQYF,TRBD1,TRBV7-9,TRBJ2-5,NA
TGTGCCAGCAGCTCGGGACTAGCGACCCTCGAGCAGTACTTC,CASSSGLATLEQYF,TRBD2,TRBV7-2,TRBJ2-7,NA
TGTGCCAGCAGCCCCATTAGCGGGAGGGCCAACAATGAGCAGTTCTTC,CASSPISGRANNEQFF,TRBD2,TRBV11-2,TRBJ2-1,NA
TGTGCCAGCATTCCACAGGGGGCGGACACCGGGGAGCTGTTTTTT,CASIPQGADTGELFF,TRBD1,TRBV6-5,TRBJ2-2,NA
TGTGCCAGCAGAGGACCGGGACAGGGATTACTAGCGGGGGTCTACGAGCAGTACTTC,CASRGPGQGLLAGVYEQYF,TRBD2,TRBV2,TRBJ2-7,NA
TGTGCCAGCTCACCACCACCGATTCCGGGAGAGACCCAGTACTTC,CASSPPPIPGETQYF,NA,TRBV18,TRBJ2-5,few
TGTGCCAGCAGCGACGGCAGGGGTTGGAATGAGCAGTTCTTC,CASSDGRGWNEQFF,NA,TRBV9,TRBJ2-1,NA
TGTGCCAGCAGCTCCTTCAGCACAGATACGCAGTATTTT,CASSSFSTDTQYF,NA,TRBV7-9,TRBJ2-3,NA
TGTGCCAGCAGCGAGACAGGGGAACCTAACTATGGCTACACCTTC,CASSETGEPNYGYTF,TRBD1,TRBV9,TRBJ1-2,NA
TGTGCCAGCAGTCCAACTATTCCACCGCCCCAGCATTTT,CASSPTIPPPQHF,NA,TRBV6-5,TRBJ1-5,NA
TGTGCCAGCAGCTGGGGGGTCGGGAACAATGAGCAGTTCTTC,CASSWGVGNNEQFF,NA,TRBV9,TRBJ2-1,NA
TGTGCCAGCAGCTTAGTACAGGGTCCAACTGAAGCTTTCTTT,CASSLVQGPTEAFF,NA,TRBV7-9,TRBJ1-1,NA
TGCGCCAGCAGCTTCCGGGGGGGCTCGACGGATACGCAGTATTTT,CASSFRGGSTDTQYF,TRBD2,TRBV5-1,TRBJ2-3,once
TGCGCCAGCAGCCAAGTGGGGACAGGGCCAACTAATGAAAAACTGTTTTTT,CASSQVGTGPTNEKLFF,TRBD1,TRBV4-1,TRBJ1-4,NA
TGTGCCAGCAGTTCAAGTGCGGGGGGTAATGAAAAACTGTTTTTT,CASSSSAGGNEKLFF,NA,TRBV6-5,TRBJ1-4,NA
TGCGCCAGCAGCTTCGAGGGAAAGGCCTACAATGAGCAGTTCTTC,CASSFEGKAYNEQFF,NA,TRBV5-1,TRBJ2-1,few
TGTGCCAGCAGCATTGAACTGACAGATACGCAGTATTTT,CASSIELTDTQYF,NA,TRBV13,TRBJ2-3,once
TGTGCCAGCAGCCCCCGGGTCGGATTCATGAACACTGAAGCTTTCTTT,CASSPRVGFMNTEAFF,NA,TRBV7-2,TRBJ1-1,NA
TGTGCCAGCTCACGAGGGCGAGGACAGACGGAGACCCAGTACTTC,CASSRGRGQTETQYF,NA,TRBV18,TRBJ2-5,NA
TGTGCCAGCAGCCCCCAAGTAGGAACAGGTTACTATGGCTACACCTTC,CASSPQVGTGYYGYTF,NA,TRBV4-2,TRBJ1-2,NA
TGTGCCAGCATCCCTGGACTAGCGACTTACCGAGGGGAGCAGTACTTC,CASIPGLATYRGEQYF,TRBD2,TRBV2,TRBJ2-7,NA
TGTGCCAGCAGCCGGGAGTTTAATGAAAAACTGTTTTTT,CASSREFNEKLFF,NA,TRBV6-5,TRBJ1-4,NA
TGTGCCAGTAGGATTCGGGACAGCCGATCCTACAATGAGCAGTTCTTC,CASRIRDSRSYNEQFF,TRBD1,TRBV19,TRBJ2-1,NA